Reported below is one T cell receptor beta chain. This clonotype was found a few times. No cognate antigen has been identified for it. One base away there is no much larger clone; base qualities are not given. Receptor libraries were prepared by multiplex PCR. The sequencer was an Illumina HiSeq 4000. TCR beta libraries were built with iRepertoire HTBI primers and Arm-PCR amplification of CDR3 regions. Gel purification was performed on PCR products prior to sequencing. For the original study's pipeline: Gene usage analysis of CDR3 amino acid clonotypes used the approximately 62 TRBV and more than 13 TRBJ segments found across samples. COPE and FqMerger were used to merge the filtered high-quality paired reads into contigs. Contigs were aligned with BLAST to IMGT TRBV, TRBD and TRBJ reference genes, and CDR3 was defined per IMGT. Clonotypes above 0.1% frequency were classified as highly expanded clones. Repertoire diversity was measured by Shannon entropy, and V-J evenness by the Gini coefficient. Public clonotypes were defined as clonotypes shared by more than one individual. In TCRdb, the public reads were trimmed at Q25 with fastp and aligned with MiXCR, with productive beta chains retained. Here each entry gathers all rows of one CDR3 protein and keeps the most common genes and DNA. In this record, the V and J calls reflect TCRdb's handling and not the investigators' own analysis. The sample profile shows hundreds of thousands of distinct CDR3 sequences; more than 20% of them were found once. 7.8% of the sample is in the top ten clones.

What the time point label conveys for this sample: persistent/refractory GD, antithyroid drugs over 5 years with positive TRAb. For both TCR sequencing and RNA sequencing, RNA was extracted from PBMCs in TRIzol. Graves' disease was diagnosed according to American Thyroid Association guidelines. The patients came from an endocrinology department in Xi'an, China. Each patient gave about 9.1 milliliters of peripheral blood, collected in an EDTA anticoagulant tube. PBMCs were isolated by Ficoll Paque Plus density gradient separation without further T cell sorting. An Agilent 2100 Bioanalyzer and agarose gel were used to check RNA quality, and a NanoDrop 2000 was used to measure RNA concentration. The sample originates from a study of regulatory T cells in long-lasting Graves disease (dated by TCRdb to about 2021). Describing the broader study: Persistent Graves' disease meant more than 5 years of antithyroid drug treatment with TSH receptor autoantibodies that stayed positive. Persistent Graves' disease patients were compared with newly diagnosed Graves' disease patients by peripheral blood TCR sequencing and RNA sequencing. The study was conducted in China and was registered as a clinical trial. TCR sequencing covered 13 persistent and around 20 newly diagnosed Graves' disease patients, about 35 samples in total. In the clinical cohort, patients with persistent Graves' disease had used antithyroid drugs for an average of about 9.4 years. General conclusions and limits of the study: Sequencing and analysis were limited to the TCR beta chain. TRBV28, TRBJ1-2 and TRBJ2-5 were preferentially used in persistent disease, while TRBV20-1 and TRBJ2-1 were favored in newly diagnosed disease. As a limitation, the authors acknowledged that the small sample size may reduce accuracy. Only peripheral blood was studied, because thyroid tissue, the primary lesion, was inaccessible. Lower TCR Shannon entropy and fewer highly expanded clones were observed in persistent Graves' disease patients than in newly diagnosed patients, which suggested clonal expansion. Persistent patients shared more public clonotypes among themselves (2,741) than newly diagnosed patients did (roughly 910).

Taken from the germline V gene (reference sequence), the CDR1 and CDR2 loops are SEHNR and FQNEAQ. From its cysteine to its phenylalanine, the CDR3 spans 14 amino acids. Left in the record is the CDR3 DNA by itself, 42 bases read in frame from the first base. V lost 5 bases and J lost 7 bases; the stretch between them is 15 bases long. The receptor comes from a female donor with Graves disease. The material was peripheral blood mononuclear cells (PBMCs), obtained when the disease was refractory, from a patient treated with antithyroid drugs. The chain couples TRBV7-9 to TRBJ2-4; the D gene is perhaps TRBD1, from 5 matching bases. In nucleotides, the sequence is TGTGCCAGCAGCGAAGGGGCCCGGGCGAACATTCAGTACTTC. This sequence encodes CASSEGARANIQYF.